This T cell receptor beta chain was recorded in a study of T cell responses to AZD1222 COVID-19 vaccine. Only in-frame clones appear in the TCRdb table, and some are missing; sequencing was by immunoSEQ multiplex PCR. Of more than 150,000 clones in the sample, about 87% were seen once. Germline values: CDR1 SNHLY, CDR2 FYNNEI. Unmatched junction bases numbered 9, after V lost 7 bases and J lost 6 bases. The CDR3 spans 15 residues. About this clone itself: Its specificity is not known.

Regarding the study as a whole: Clonal diversity was possibly underestimated, and white British individuals and females predominated among donors. Just 5 to 7 AZD1222 recipients were seropositive at baseline. As reported, nearly half of all spike-specific TCRs target variant regions that are unmutated.

Sample: peripheral blood, taken on day 0 of AZD1222 vaccination. The genes are TRBV2 and TRBJ2-2; 9 bases fit TRBD1. The clonotype comes from an adult in good health. The CDR3 here is CASTSGQGWAGELFF. The CDR3 DNA is TGTGCCAGCACGTCGGGACAGGGCTGGGCCGGGGAGCTGTTTTTT.